Listed below are T cell receptor beta chains from one sample, sequenced in a study of quantifying T cell responses using KT2 cells. MiXCR, applied by TCRdb to the UMI-ligation and nested PCR reads, yields one record per CDR3 protein. Of fewer than 45,000 distinct CDR3 sequences in the sample, over 15% are singletons; the top ten hold over 40%. The sequenced sample consisted of PBMCs spiked with cells of the T cell clone KT2. The receptors stem from a human donor. The CDR3 runs from the conserved cysteine through the conserved F or W. Each record gives: clone size, J gene, D gene, V gene, CDR3 protein, CDR3 DNA. The D gene is left open where the match is weak. Not every row has a clone size; where given, it reads once, few, many or a size class.

size: few; J: TRBJ2-7; D: NA; V: TRBV6-1; CDR3: CASSEAGDWSGYEQYF; DNA: TGTGCCAGCAGTGAAGCAGGAGATTGGTCCGGCTACGAGCAGTACTTC
size: few; J: TRBJ1-2; D: TRBD1; V: TRBV29-1; CDR3: CSVRDRGRYGYTF; DNA: TGCAGCGTGCGGGACAGGGGTAGATATGGCTACACCTTC
size: few; J: TRBJ2-7; D: TRBD1; V: TRBV7-9; CDR3: CASSSGGPSVQYF; DNA: TGTGCCAGCAGCTCAGGGGGCCCCAGCGTACAGTACTTC
size: NA; J: TRBJ1-6; D: NA; V: TRBV7-9; CDR3: CASSPQGFNSPLHF; DNA: TGTGCCAGCAGCCCTCAGGGGTTCAATTCACCCCTCCACTTT
size: NA; J: TRBJ2-5; D: NA; V: TRBV29-1; CDR3: CSVVRSQETQYF; DNA: TGCAGCGTTGTCAGGTCCCAAGAGACCCAGTACTTC
size: NA; J: TRBJ2-1; D: NA; V: TRBV4-1; CDR3: CASSQPRRGAGYNEQFF; DNA: TGCGCCAGCAGCCAGCCCCGCAGGGGAGCGGGGTACAATGAGCAGTTCTTC
size: NA; J: TRBJ2-5; D: NA; V: TRBV2; CDR3: CASSGVARETQYF; DNA: TGTGCCAGCAGTGGTGTAGCAAGAGAGACCCAGTACTTC
size: few; J: TRBJ2-6; D: NA; V: TRBV7-3; CDR3: CASSPTPSSGANVLTF; DNA: TGTGCCAGCAGCCCTACCCCTAGCTCTGGGGCCAACGTCCTGACTTTC
size: many; J: TRBJ1-2; D: NA; V: TRBV13; CDR3: CASSVGPLSTF; DNA: TGTGCCAGCAGCGTCGGCCCCCTCTCCACCTTC
size: NA; J: TRBJ1-1; D: NA; V: TRBV6-1; CDR3: CASIGSTEAFF; DNA: TGTGCCAGCATCGGGTCCACTGAAGCTTTCTTT
size: few; J: TRBJ2-1; D: NA; V: TRBV6-5; CDR3: CASSYSGDEQFF; DNA: TGTGCCAGCAGTTACTCGGGAGATGAGCAGTTCTTC
size: few; J: TRBJ2-7; D: TRBD2; V: TRBV6-6; CDR3: CASSPPGLAVEQYF; DNA: TGTGCCAGCAGCCCCCCGGGACTAGCGGTCGAGCAGTACTTC
size: NA; J: TRBJ1-3; D: NA; V: TRBV12-3/TRBV12-4; CDR3: CASSPTGAPSPSNTIYF; DNA: TGTGCCAGCAGTCCGACGGGGGCCCCCAGTCCAAGCAACACCATATATTTT
size: NA; J: TRBJ1-5; D: TRBD1; V: TRBV18; CDR3: CASSPTGEPQHF; DNA: TGTGCCAGCTCACCAACAGGGGAGCCCCAGCATTTT
size: few; J: TRBJ2-1; D: NA; V: TRBV20-1; CDR3: CSARDLQRGYNEQFF; DNA: TGCAGTGCTAGAGATCTCCAGCGAGGGTACAATGAGCAGTTCTTC
size: few; J: TRBJ1-4; D: NA; V: TRBV6-5; CDR3: CASSYSKRPTNEKLFF; DNA: TGTGCCAGCAGTTACTCGAAAAGGCCAACTAATGAAAAACTGTTTTTT
size: NA; J: TRBJ1-5; D: NA; V: TRBV5-1; CDR3: CASSLSVDQPQHF; DNA: TGCGCCAGCAGCTTGTCTGTCGATCAGCCCCAGCATTTT
size: NA; J: TRBJ1-1; D: TRBD1; V: TRBV6-5; CDR3: CASSYWDRGRRRTEAFF; DNA: TGTGCCAGCAGTTACTGGGACAGGGGGCGTCGTCGGACTGAAGCTTTCTTT
size: NA; J: TRBJ1-6; D: NA; V: TRBV3-1; CDR3: CASSRFEDINSPLHF; DNA: TGTGCCAGCAGCCGATTCGAGGACATTAATTCACCCCTCCACTTT
size: few; J: TRBJ2-1; D: TRBD2; V: TRBV9; CDR3: CASSGGTSGRGTYNEQFF; DNA: TGTGCCAGCAGCGGGGGGACTAGCGGGAGGGGAACCTACAATGAGCAGTTCTTC
size: NA; J: TRBJ1-1; D: NA; V: TRBV6-5; CDR3: CASSYSVPGMNTEAFF; DNA: TGTGCCAGCAGTTACTCAGTCCCAGGGATGAACACTGAAGCTTTCTTT
size: NA; J: TRBJ1-1; D: NA; V: TRBV11-3; CDR3: CASSPVGVFAEAFF; DNA: TGTGCCAGCAGCCCTGTTGGGGTCTTCGCTGAAGCTTTCTTT
size: NA; J: TRBJ2-1; D: NA; V: TRBV24-1; CDR3: CATSDPQDGPLNEQFF; DNA: TGTGCCACCAGTGATCCCCAGGACGGGCCCCTGAATGAGCAGTTCTTC
size: many; J: TRBJ2-7; D: TRBD1; V: TRBV5-1; CDR3: CASSLEQGANYEQYF; DNA: TGCGCCAGCAGCTTGGAACAGGGGGCTAACTACGAGCAGTACTTC
size: NA; J: TRBJ1-1; D: NA; V: TRBV18; CDR3: CASSPPRGKMNTEAFF; DNA: TGTGCCAGCTCACCACCGCGGGGGAAAATGAACACTGAAGCTTTCTTT
size: few; J: TRBJ2-3; D: TRBD2; V: TRBV6-5; CDR3: CASSPRRGGDTQYF; DNA: TGTGCCAGCAGTCCGAGGCGGGGGGGCGATACGCAGTATTTT
size: many; J: TRBJ2-7; D: NA; V: TRBV21-1; CDR3: CASSKTSGSGEQYF; DNA: TGTGCCAGCAGCAAAACTAGCGGGAGTGGGGAGCAGTACTTC
size: few; J: TRBJ2-5; D: NA; V: TRBV24-1; CDR3: CATSDRRAGIQETQYF; DNA: TGTGCCACCAGTGATCGCCGCGCGGGAATCCAAGAGACCCAGTACTTC
size: NA; J: TRBJ2-5; D: NA; V: TRBV3-1; CDR3: CASRMSGRVQETQYF; DNA: TGTGCCAGCAGGATGTCCGGGAGAGTCCAAGAGACCCAGTACTTC
size: few; J: TRBJ1-2; D: TRBD1; V: TRBV14; CDR3: CASSQAGQGQNYGYTF; DNA: TGTGCCAGCAGCCAAGCCGGACAGGGACAGAACTATGGCTACACCTTC
size: NA; J: TRBJ1-2; D: TRBD1; V: TRBV12-3/TRBV12-4; CDR3: CASRADRGGYGYTF; DNA: TGTGCCAGCAGGGCAGACAGGGGGGGCTATGGCTACACCTTC
size: many; J: TRBJ2-4; D: TRBD2; V: TRBV20-1; CDR3: CSATSSGGLQNIQYF; DNA: TGCAGTGCTACATCCAGCGGGGGGCTCCAAAACATTCAGTACTTC
size: few; J: TRBJ1-5; D: NA; V: TRBV6-6; CDR3: CASSPEGNQPQHF; DNA: TGTGCCAGCAGCCCCGAGGGCAATCAGCCCCAGCATTTT
size: NA; J: TRBJ2-6; D: NA; V: TRBV7-3; CDR3: CASSRYEAGANVLTF; DNA: TGTGCCAGCAGCCGTTATGAGGCAGGGGCCAACGTCCTGACTTTC
size: many; J: TRBJ2-7; D: TRBD1; V: TRBV20-1; CDR3: CSAWTGRTRRDEQYF; DNA: TGCAGTGCCTGGACAGGGAGGACCCGTAGGGACGAGCAGTACTTC
size: NA; J: TRBJ2-5; D: NA; V: TRBV7-8; CDR3: CASSLPRKETQYF; DNA: TGTGCCAGCAGCTTACCGAGAAAAGAGACCCAGTACTTC
size: NA; J: TRBJ1-1; D: TRBD1; V: TRBV12-5; CDR3: CASGFSRDRGLTEAFF; DNA: TGTGCTAGTGGTTTCTCCCGGGACAGGGGGCTCACTGAAGCTTTCTTT
size: NA; J: TRBJ2-4; D: TRBD2; V: TRBV12-5; CDR3: CASGLFTLGLAGVGAKNIQYF; DNA: TGTGCTAGTGGTTTGTTCACACTGGGACTAGCGGGAGTAGGAGCCAAAAACATTCAGTACTTC
size: few; J: TRBJ2-5; D: TRBD2; V: TRBV20-1; CDR3: CSARGLAGGFIATQYF; DNA: TGCAGTGCTAGGGGACTAGCGGGGGGTTTCATAGCGACCCAGTACTTC
size: NA; J: TRBJ2-1; D: NA; V: TRBV7-7; CDR3: CASSMDYYNEQFF; DNA: TGTGCTAGCAGCATGGACTACTACAATGAGCAGTTCTTC
size: NA; J: TRBJ1-3; D: NA; V: TRBV12-3/TRBV12-4; CDR3: CASTPFDGGVGNTIYF; DNA: TGTGCCAGCACCCCGTTCGACGGAGGTGTTGGAAACACCATATATTTT
size: few; J: TRBJ1-2; D: NA; V: TRBV4-2; CDR3: CASSQGEGYGYTF; DNA: TGTGCCAGCAGCCAGGGTGAGGGCTATGGCTACACCTTC